Following are 21 T cell receptor beta chains from one sample sequenced in a study of PD-1 blockade in mismatch repair-deficient tumors. The method was immunoSEQ multiplex PCR; TCRdb's version includes in-frame clones alone and lacks a portion of them. This table holds about 100,000 clones, approximately 80% found once. Sequences were derived from peripheral blood, sampled roughly 36 weeks after starting pembrolizumab. These receptors were collected from an adult with mismatch repair-deficient cancer.

The chain carries TRBV30 and TRBJ2-1; 9 bases match TRBD2. The V and J ends lost 5 bases and 7 bases, in that order; junction bases with no gene match: 6. This CDR3 is built from 13 residues. CDR1 and CDR2 from the germline V gene are GTSNPN and SVGIG (reference sequence). CDR3 protein: CAWDSGRSNEQFF. In DNA, the CDR3 is TGTGCCTGGGACAGCGGGAGGTCTAATGAGCAGTTCTTC.

The J gene is TRBJ1-1, the V gene TRBV7-8, with D tentatively TRBD1 (5 bases). The CDR3 length is 15 residues. V lost 2 bases to trimming and J lost 1 base, with 11 bases between them. Per germline, CDR1 SGHVS and CDR2 FQNEAQ. The CDR3 DNA reads as TGTGCCAGCAGCTTAAGAGGGACCCGGAACACTGAAGCTTTCTTT. Its protein is CASSLRGTRNTEAFF.

This clone was seen only once. The J gene is TRBJ2-7, the V gene TRBV5-4; maybe TRBD1 (5 bases). Germline assignment: CDR1 SGHNT and CDR2 YYREEE (reference sequence). Trimming pared 0 bases from V and 2 bases from J, leaving 9 bases between. The CDR3 has 14 residues. CDR3 nucleotides: TGTGCCAGCAGCTTGGAGCAGGGTCCCTACGAGCAGTACTTC. Translated, it gives CASSLEQGPYEQYF. Together with reference TRBV5-4 and TRBJ2-7, the CDR3 gives the full variable domain: ETGVTQSPTHLIKTRGQQVTLRCSSQSGHNTVSWYQQALGQGPQFIFQYYREEENGRGNFPPRFSGLQFPNYSSELNVNALELDDSALYLCASSLEQGPYEQYFGPGTRLTVT.

In this sample, this clone turned up a few times. The CDR3 loop reads CASSVYRENTGELFF. CDR3 coding DNA: TGTGCCAGTAGTGTTTACAGGGAGAACACCGGGGAGCTGTTTTTT. The chain has TRBV19 and TRBJ2-2; the D gene is possibly TRBD1 (6 bases). Germline V gene data show CDR1 as LNHDA and CDR2 as SQIVND (reference sequence). The CDR3 sequence is 15 residues long. Between the trimmed V and J ends, which lost 5 bases and 1 base, there was a span of 11 bases.

The rearrangement links TRBV5-6 to TRBJ1-1; D not certain. The V and J ends lost 4 bases and 3 bases respectively, with 19 bases between them. Looked up from germline, CDR1 is SGHDT and CDR2 is YYEEEE. This CDR3 has 16 amino acids. The CDR3 here is CASSPGGSDPYTEAFF. The CDR3 DNA sequence: TGTGCCAGCAGCCCAGGAGGGTCAGACCCTTACACTGAAGCTTTCTTT.

The chain joins TRBV7-9 to TRBJ1-5, with D perhaps TRBD1 (5 bases). With 5 bases removed from V and 7 bases from J, the gap between germline ends came to 12 bases. This CDR3 is 13 amino acids long. Germline CDR1 is SEHNR and CDR2 is FQNEAQ (reference sequence). The CDR3 sequence is CASSVGVGQPQHF. The CDR3 bases are TGTGCCAGCAGCGTAGGGGTCGGGCAGCCCCAGCATTTT. The entire variable domain, with the rest obtained from reference TRBV7-9 and TRBJ1-5, is as follows: DTGVSQNPRHKITKRGQNVTFRCDPISEHNRLYWYRQTLGQGPEFLTYFQNEAQLEKSRLLSDRFSAERPKGSFSTLEIQRTEQGDSAMYLCASSVGVGQPQHFGDGTRLSIL.

J is TRBJ2-7 and V is TRBV5-5; 7 positions agree with TRBD2. V trimming: 0 bases; J trimming: 3 bases; junction bases outside the gene matches: 3. The CDR3 consists of 14 residues. Germline V gene data show CDR1 as SGHKS and CDR2 as YYEKEE (reference sequence). For the CDR3, the DNA is TGTGCCAGCAGCTTGGGTCTAGCGGTCTACGAGCAGTACTTC. Translation gives CASSLGLAVYEQYF.

The chain combines TRBV27 with TRBJ1-5; TRBD1 is a possible D gene (6 bases). This CDR3 contains 14 residues. V lost 3 bases and J 7 bases, leaving 13 bases between the germline ends. CDR1 and CDR2 (germline): MNHEY, SMNVEV (reference sequence). The CDR3, as DNA: TGTGCCAGCAGTTTCGGGGGGGCCGGGCAGCCCCAGCATTTT. As protein: CASSFGGAGQPQHF.

The gene calls are TRBV19 and TRBJ1-5; a possible D gene is TRBD1 (5 bases). Trimming took off 0 bases at V and 3 bases at J, with 21 bases between the two ends. Germline loops: CDR1 LNHDA, CDR2 SQIVND (reference sequence). The CDR3 loop spans 19 amino acids. CDR3 in DNA: TGTGCCAGTAGTATAGATCTATGGGACCGGAGGAGGGTCAATCAGCCCCAGCATTTT. It yields the protein CASSIDLWDRRRVNQPQHF.

The chain employs TRBV7-3 and TRBJ2-3, with 9 positions matching TRBD1. The V and J ends lost 5 bases and 5 bases, in that order; junction bases with no gene match: 5. Germline CDR1 reads SGHTA; CDR2 reads FQGTGA. There are 14 residues in the CDR3. CDR3 nucleotides: TGTGCCAGCAGCCCTGACAGGGGGTTAGATACGCAGTATTTT. Its protein is CASSPDRGLDTQYF. Combining the CDR3 with reference TRBV7-3 and TRBJ2-3 gives the whole variable domain GAGVSQTPSNKVTEKGKYVELRCDPISGHTALYWYRQSLGQGPEFLIYFQGTGAADDSGLPNDRFFAVRPEGSVSTLKIQRTERGDSAVYLCASSPDRGLDTQYFGPGTRLTVL.

The J gene is TRBJ2-1, the V gene TRBV4-1; a weak D match, TRBD2 (6 bases). CDR1 and CDR2 (germline): MGHRA, YSYEKL. Trimming cost V 4 bases and J 0 bases, with 13 bases left between them. The CDR3 covers 16 residues. CDR3 in amino acids: CASSPRGASSYNEQFF. In nucleotides, the CDR3 is TGCGCCAGCAGCCCCCGCGGGGCCAGCTCCTACAATGAGCAGTTCTTC.

The chain couples TRBV19 to TRBJ1-5; D is ambiguous. This CDR3 spans 14 amino acids. V was cut by 4 bases and J by 0 bases, with 7 bases left in between. CDR1 is LNHDA and CDR2 is SQIVND in the germline V gene (reference sequence). The CDR3 sequence is CASSKEYSNQPQHF. The CDR3 DNA follows: TGTGCCAGTAGTAAAGAGTATAGCAATCAGCCCCAGCATTTT.

The chain has TRBV11-3 and TRBJ1-1, with TRBD1 as a possible D gene (5 bases). With 2 bases removed from V and 11 bases from J, the gap between germline ends came to 9 bases. This CDR3 spans 11 amino acids. CDR1 is SGHNT, CDR2 YENEEA, per germline. CDR3 residues: CASSLTGGAFF. The CDR3 DNA sequence: TGTGCCAGCAGCTTAACAGGTGGCGCTTTCTTT.

The chain's CDR3 is CASSSSTGELFF. DNA of the CDR3: TGTGCCAGCAGCTCCAGCACCGGGGAGCTGTTTTTT. This sequence joins TRBV7-9 and TRBJ2-2; D remains unclear. The CDR3 extends over 12 amino acids. V was clipped by 4 bases and J by 4 bases, with 4 bases between them. CDR1 is SEHNR, CDR2 FQNEAQ, per germline (reference sequence).

V and J are TRBV4-1 and TRBJ2-2, with TRBD1 matching 7 bases. V dropped 0 bases and J dropped 3; count of bases not matched to a gene: 10. This CDR3 has 18 amino acids. Germline-derived CDR1 and CDR2 are MGHRA and YSYEKL. CDR3 sequence: CASSQEKRQGVYTGELFF. The CDR3 DNA reads as TGCGCCAGCAGCCAAGAGAAAAGGCAGGGGGTTTACACCGGGGAGCTGTTTTTT.

The chain is built from TRBV10-3 and TRBJ2-1; 8 bases map to TRBD2. The V gene end was trimmed by 0 bases and the J gene end by 3 bases; junction bases not matched to a gene: 4. Germline CDR1 and CDR2: ENHRY and SYGVKD. The CDR3 consists of 16 residues. CDR3 sequence: CAISESFSGNYNEQFF. The CDR3 region has the DNA TGTGCCATCAGTGAGTCGTTTAGCGGGAACTACAATGAGCAGTTCTTC.

The rearrangement uses TRBV7-2 and TRBJ2-3; 11 bases align to TRBD2. V lost 0 bases to trimming and J lost 2 bases; unmatched junction nucleotides: 7. The CDR3 loop spans 18 amino acids. The germline V gene encodes CDR1 SGHTA and CDR2 FQGNSA. This CDR3 is CASSLAGASGRSTDTQYF. CDR3 coding DNA: TGTGCCAGCAGCTTAGCTGGGGCTAGCGGGAGGTCCACAGATACGCAGTATTTT.

The chain links TRBV11-3 to TRBJ2-3; D call uncertain. Trimming took 5 bases from V and 0 from J, leaving 15 bases between them. Looked up from germline, CDR1 is SGHNT and CDR2 is YENEEA. This CDR3 is 16 amino acids long. CDR3 residues: CASSPYLRASTDTQYF. The CDR3 DNA reads TGTGCCAGCAGCCCTTACCTAAGGGCTAGCACAGATACGCAGTATTTT.

CDR3 sequence reads: CASSIDPRQATYEQYF. CDR3 in DNA: TGTGCCAGTAGTATAGACCCAAGACAGGCTACCTACGAGCAGTACTTC. The chain is built from TRBV19 and TRBJ2-7, with a tentative D call TRBD1 (6 bases). V was clipped by 0 bases and J by 2 bases, with 14 bases between them. The CDR3 is 16 residues long. The V gene's germline CDR1 is LNHDA and CDR2 SQIVND (reference sequence).

V is TRBV19 and J is TRBJ1-2; a weak D match, TRBD1 (5 bases). Trimming cost V 5 bases and J 0 bases, with 7 bases left between them. Germline CDR1 and CDR2: LNHDA and SQIVND (reference sequence). The CDR3 sequence is 13 residues long. CDR3 sequence reads: CASSATANYGYTF. As DNA, the CDR3 is TGTGCCAGTAGTGCGACAGCTAACTATGGCTACACCTTC.

The chain uses TRBV6-6 and TRBJ1-4; D gene unclear. The germline V gene encodes CDR1 MNHNY and CDR2 SVGAGI (reference sequence). With 6 bases removed from V and 5 bases from J, the gap between germline ends came to 16 bases. The CDR3 contains 15 residues. The CDR3 protein is CASSYRGDTNEKLFF. The CDR3 bases are TGTGCCAGCAGCTACCGGGGAGATACGAATGAAAAACTGTTTTTT.